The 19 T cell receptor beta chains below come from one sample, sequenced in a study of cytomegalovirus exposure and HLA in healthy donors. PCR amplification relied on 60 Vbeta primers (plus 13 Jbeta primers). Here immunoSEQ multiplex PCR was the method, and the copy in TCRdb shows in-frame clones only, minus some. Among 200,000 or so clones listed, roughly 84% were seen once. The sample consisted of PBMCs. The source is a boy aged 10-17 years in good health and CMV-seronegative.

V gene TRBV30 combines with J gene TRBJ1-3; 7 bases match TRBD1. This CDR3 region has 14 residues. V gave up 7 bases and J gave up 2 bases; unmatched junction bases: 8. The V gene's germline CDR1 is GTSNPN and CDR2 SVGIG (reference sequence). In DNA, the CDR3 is TGTGCCTTAACATCCGGGACAGCTGGAAACACCATATATTTT. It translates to CALTSGTAGNTIYF.

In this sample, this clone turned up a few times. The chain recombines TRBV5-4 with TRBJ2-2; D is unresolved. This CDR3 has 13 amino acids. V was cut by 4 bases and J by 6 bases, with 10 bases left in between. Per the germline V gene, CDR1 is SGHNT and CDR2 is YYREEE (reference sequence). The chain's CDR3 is CASSTTISGELFF. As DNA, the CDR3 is TGTGCCAGCAGCACAACTATCTCCGGGGAGCTGTTTTTT. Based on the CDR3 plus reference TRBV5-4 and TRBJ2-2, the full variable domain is ETGVTQSPTHLIKTRGQQVTLRCSSQSGHNTVSWYQQALGQGPQFIFQYYREEENGRGNFPPRFSGLQFPNYSSELNVNALELDDSALYLCASSTTISGELFFGEGSRLTVL.

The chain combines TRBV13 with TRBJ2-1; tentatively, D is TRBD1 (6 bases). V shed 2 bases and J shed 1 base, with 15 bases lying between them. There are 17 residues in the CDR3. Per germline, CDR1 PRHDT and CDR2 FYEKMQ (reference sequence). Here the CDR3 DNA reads TGTGCCAGCAGCTTAAAGGGGGTCGGTCGATCCTACAATGAGCAGTTCTTC. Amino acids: CASSLKGVGRSYNEQFF. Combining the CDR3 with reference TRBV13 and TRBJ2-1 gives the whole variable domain AAGVIQSPRHLIKEKRETATLKCYPIPRHDTVYWYQQGPGQDPQFLISFYEKMQSDKGSIPDRFSAQQFSDYHSELNMSSLELGDSALYFCASSLKGVGRSYNEQFFGPGTRLTVL.

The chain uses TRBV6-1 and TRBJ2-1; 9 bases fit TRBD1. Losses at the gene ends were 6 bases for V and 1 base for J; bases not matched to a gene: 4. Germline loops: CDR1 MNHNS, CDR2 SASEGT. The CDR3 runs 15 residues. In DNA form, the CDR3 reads TGTGCCAGCAGCACCGACAGGGGGTCCTACAATGAGCAGTTCTTC. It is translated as CASSTDRGSYNEQFF.

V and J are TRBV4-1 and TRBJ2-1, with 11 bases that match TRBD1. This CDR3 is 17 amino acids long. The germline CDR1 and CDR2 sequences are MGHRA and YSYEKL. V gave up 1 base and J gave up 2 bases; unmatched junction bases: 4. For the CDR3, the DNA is TGCGCCAGCAGCCAAGCTCCGGGACAGGGGGCCTACAATGAGCAGTTCTTC. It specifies CASSQAPGQGAYNEQFF.

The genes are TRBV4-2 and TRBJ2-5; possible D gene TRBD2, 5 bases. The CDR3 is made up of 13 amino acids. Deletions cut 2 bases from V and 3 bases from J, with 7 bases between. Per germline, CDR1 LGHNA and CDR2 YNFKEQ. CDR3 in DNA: TGTGCCAGCAGCCAACCAGCGGAAGAGACCCAGTACTTC. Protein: CASSQPAEETQYF.

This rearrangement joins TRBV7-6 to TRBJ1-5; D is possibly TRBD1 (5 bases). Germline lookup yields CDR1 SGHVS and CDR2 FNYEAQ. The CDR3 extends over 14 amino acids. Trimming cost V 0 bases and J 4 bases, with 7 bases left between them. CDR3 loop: CASSLAQGNQPQHF. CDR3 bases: TGTGCCAGCAGCTTAGCGCAGGGAAATCAGCCCCAGCATTTT.

CDR3 coding DNA: TGTGCCAGCAGCCCCGGGTTAGCTCTAGCCAAAAACATTCAGTACTTC. This gives the protein CASSPGLALAKNIQYF. The rearrangement uses TRBV2 and TRBJ2-4; D remains ambiguous. Trimming left V 6 bases short and J 0 bases short, with 15 bases between. The CDR3 consists of 16 residues. Germline loops: CDR1 SNHLY, CDR2 FYNNEI. The full variable domain, with the rest looked up from reference TRBV2 and TRBJ2-4, is EPEVTQTPSHQVTQMGQEVILRCVPISNHLYFYWYRQILGQKVEFLVSFYNNEISEKSEIFDDQFSVERPDGSNFTLKIRSTKLEDSAMYFCASSPGLALAKNIQYFGAGTRLSVL.

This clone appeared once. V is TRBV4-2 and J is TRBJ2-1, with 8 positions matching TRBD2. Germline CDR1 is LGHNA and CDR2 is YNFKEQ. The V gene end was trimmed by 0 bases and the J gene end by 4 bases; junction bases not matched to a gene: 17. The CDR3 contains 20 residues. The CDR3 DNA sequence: TGTGCCAGCAGCCAAGAGAATTTAGGTCCAAGGACTAGCCTTTACAATGAGCAGTTCTTC. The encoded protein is CASSQENLGPRTSLYNEQFF.

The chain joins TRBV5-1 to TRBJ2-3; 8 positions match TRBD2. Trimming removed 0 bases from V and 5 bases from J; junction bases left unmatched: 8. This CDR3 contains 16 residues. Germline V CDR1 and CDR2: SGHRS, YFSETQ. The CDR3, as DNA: TGCGCCAGCAGCTTGGGCGGCGGGAGGAGTGGAGATACGCAGTATTTT. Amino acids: CASSLGGGRSGDTQYF.

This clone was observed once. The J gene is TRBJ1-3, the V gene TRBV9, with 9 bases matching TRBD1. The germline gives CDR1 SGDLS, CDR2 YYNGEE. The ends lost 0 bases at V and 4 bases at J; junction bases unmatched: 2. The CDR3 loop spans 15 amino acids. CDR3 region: CASSVEGTGGNTIYF. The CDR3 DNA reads TGTGCCAGCAGCGTAGAAGGGACAGGGGGAAACACCATATATTTT. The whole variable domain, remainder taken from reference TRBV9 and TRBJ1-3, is DSGVTQTPKHLITATGQRVTLRCSPRSGDLSVYWYQQSLDQGLQFLIQYYNGEERAKGNILERFSAQQFPDLHSELNLSSLELGDSALYFCASSVEGTGGNTIYFGEGSWLTVV.

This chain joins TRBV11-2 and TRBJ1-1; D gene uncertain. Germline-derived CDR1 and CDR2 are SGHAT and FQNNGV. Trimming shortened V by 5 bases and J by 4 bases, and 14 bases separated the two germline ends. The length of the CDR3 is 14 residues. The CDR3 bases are TGTGCCAGCAGCCTAAAAATACCCATCACTGAAGCTTTCTTT. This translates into CASSLKIPITEAFF. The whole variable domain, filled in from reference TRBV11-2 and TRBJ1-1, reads EAGVAQSPRYKIIEKRQSVAFWCNPISGHATLYWYQQILGQGPKLLIQFQNNGVVDDSQLPKDRFSAERLKGVDSTLKIQPAKLEDSAVYLCASSLKIPITEAFFGQGTRLTVV.

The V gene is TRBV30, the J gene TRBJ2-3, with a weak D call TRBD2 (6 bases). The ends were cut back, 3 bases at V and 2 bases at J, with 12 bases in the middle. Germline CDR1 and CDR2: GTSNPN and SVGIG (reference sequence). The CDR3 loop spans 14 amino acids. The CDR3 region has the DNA TGTGCCTGGAGCTCGGGCGGGAACACAGATACGCAGTATTTT. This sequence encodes CAWSSGGNTDTQYF.

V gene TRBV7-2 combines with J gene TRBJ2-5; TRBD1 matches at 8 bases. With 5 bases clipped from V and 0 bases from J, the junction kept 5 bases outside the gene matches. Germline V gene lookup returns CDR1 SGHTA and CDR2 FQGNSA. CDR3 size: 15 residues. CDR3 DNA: TGTGCCAGCAGCCGGACAGGGTTAGACCAAGAGACCCAGTACTTC. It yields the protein CASSRTGLDQETQYF.

The CDR3, as DNA: TGTGCCAGCAGTGATCGGTTGGAGTCACCCCTCCACTTT. As protein: CASSDRLESPLHF. This chain links TRBV6-1 with TRBJ1-6, with D unclear. The CDR3 is 13 amino acids. V gave up 3 bases and J gave up 10 bases, with 10 bases separating them. Germline lookup yields CDR1 MNHNS and CDR2 SASEGT.

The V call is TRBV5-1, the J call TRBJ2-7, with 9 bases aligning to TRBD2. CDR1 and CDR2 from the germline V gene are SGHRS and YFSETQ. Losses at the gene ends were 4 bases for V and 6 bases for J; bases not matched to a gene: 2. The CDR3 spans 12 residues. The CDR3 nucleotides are TGCGCCAGCAGCACGACTAGCGGCGAGCAGTACTTC. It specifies CASSTTSGEQYF. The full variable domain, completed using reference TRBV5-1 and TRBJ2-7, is KAGVTQTPRYLIKTRGQQVTLSCSPISGHRSVSWYQQTPGQGLQFLFEYFSETQRNKGNFPGRFSGRQFSNSRSEMNVSTLELGDSALYLCASSTTSGEQYFGPGTRLTVT.

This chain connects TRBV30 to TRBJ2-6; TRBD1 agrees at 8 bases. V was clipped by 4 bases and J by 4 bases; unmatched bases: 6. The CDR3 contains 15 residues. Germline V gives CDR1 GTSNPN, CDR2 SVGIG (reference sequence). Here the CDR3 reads CAWTPYRGGANVLTF. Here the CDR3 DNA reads TGTGCCTGGACCCCATACAGGGGGGGGGCCAACGTCCTGACTTTC.

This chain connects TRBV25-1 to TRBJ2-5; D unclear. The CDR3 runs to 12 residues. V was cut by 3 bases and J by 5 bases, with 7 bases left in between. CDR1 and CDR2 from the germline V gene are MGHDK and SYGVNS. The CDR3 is CASSDLSETQYF. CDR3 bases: TGTGCCAGCAGTGATCTGAGTGAGACCCAGTACTTC.

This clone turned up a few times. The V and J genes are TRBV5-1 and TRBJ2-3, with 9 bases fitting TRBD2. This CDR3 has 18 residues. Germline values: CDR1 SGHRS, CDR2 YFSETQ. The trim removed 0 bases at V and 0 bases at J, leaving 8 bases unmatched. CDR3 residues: CASSLVGSGGHSTDTQYF. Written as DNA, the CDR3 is TGCGCCAGCAGCTTGGTCGGTAGCGGGGGACATAGCACAGATACGCAGTATTTT.